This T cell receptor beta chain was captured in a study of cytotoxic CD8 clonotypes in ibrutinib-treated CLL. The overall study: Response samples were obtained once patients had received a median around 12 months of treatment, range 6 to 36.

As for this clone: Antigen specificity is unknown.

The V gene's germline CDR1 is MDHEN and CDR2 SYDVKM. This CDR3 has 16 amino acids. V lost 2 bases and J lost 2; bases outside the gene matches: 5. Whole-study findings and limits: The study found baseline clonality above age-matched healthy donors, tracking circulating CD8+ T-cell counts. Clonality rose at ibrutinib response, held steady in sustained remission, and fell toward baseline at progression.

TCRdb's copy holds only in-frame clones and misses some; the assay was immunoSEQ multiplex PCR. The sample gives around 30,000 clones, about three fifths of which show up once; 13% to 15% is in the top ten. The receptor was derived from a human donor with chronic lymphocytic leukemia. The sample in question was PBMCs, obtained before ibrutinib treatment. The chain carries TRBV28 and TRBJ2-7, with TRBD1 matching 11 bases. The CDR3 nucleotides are TGTGCCAGCAGTTTACCGGGACAGGGGGGAACCTACGAGCAGTACTTC. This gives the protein CASSLPGQGGTYEQYF.